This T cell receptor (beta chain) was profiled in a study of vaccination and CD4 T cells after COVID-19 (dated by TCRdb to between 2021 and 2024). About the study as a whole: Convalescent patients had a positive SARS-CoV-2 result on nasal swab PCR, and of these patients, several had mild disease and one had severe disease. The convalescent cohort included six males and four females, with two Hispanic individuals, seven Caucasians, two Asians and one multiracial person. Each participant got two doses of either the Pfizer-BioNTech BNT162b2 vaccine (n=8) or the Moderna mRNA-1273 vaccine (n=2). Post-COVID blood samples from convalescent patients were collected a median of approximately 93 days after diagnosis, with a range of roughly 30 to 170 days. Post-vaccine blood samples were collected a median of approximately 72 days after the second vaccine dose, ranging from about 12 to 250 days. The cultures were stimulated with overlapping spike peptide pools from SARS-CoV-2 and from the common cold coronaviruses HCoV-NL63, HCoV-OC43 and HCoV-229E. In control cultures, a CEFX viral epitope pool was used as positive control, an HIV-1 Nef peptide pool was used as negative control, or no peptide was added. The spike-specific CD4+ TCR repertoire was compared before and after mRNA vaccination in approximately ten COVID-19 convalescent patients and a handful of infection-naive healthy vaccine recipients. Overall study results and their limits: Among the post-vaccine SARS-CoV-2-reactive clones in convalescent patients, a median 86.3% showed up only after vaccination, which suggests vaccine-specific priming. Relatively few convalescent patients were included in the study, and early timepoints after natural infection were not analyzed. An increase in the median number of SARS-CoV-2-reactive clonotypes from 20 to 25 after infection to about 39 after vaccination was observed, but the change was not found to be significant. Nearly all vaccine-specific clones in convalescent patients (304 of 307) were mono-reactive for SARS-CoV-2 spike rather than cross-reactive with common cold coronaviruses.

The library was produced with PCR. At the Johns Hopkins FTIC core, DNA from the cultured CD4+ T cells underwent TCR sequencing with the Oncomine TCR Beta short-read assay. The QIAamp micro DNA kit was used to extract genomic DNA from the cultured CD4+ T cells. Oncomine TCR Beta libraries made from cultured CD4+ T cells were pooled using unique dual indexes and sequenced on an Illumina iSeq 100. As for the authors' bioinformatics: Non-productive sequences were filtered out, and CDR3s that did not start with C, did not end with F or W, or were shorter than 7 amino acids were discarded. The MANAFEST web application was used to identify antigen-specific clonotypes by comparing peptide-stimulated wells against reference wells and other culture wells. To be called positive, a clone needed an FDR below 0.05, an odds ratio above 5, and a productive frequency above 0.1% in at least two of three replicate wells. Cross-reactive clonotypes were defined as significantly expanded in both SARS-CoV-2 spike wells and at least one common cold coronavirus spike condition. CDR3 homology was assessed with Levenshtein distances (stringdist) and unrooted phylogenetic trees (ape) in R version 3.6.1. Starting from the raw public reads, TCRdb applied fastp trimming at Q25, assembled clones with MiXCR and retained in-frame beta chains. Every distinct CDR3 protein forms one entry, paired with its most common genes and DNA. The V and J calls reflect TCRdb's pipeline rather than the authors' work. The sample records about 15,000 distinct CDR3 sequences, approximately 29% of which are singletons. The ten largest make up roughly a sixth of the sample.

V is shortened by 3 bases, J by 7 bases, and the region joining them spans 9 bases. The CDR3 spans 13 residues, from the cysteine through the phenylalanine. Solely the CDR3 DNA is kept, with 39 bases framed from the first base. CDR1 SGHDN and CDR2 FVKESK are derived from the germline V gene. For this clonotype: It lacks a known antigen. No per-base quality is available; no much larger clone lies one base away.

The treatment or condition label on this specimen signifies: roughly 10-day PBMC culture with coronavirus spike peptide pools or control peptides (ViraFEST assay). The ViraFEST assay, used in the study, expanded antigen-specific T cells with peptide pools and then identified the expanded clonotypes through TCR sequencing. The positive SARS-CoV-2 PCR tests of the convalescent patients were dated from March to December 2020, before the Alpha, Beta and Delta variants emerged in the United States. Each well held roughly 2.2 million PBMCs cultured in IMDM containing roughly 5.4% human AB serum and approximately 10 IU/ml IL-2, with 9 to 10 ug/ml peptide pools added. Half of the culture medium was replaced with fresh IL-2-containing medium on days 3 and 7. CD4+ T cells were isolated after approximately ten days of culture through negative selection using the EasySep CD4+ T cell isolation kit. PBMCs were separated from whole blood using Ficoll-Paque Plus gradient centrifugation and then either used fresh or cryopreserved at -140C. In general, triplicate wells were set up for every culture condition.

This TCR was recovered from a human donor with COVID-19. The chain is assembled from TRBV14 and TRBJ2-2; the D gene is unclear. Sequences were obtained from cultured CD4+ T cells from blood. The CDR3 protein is CASSQTLGGELFF. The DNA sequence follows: TGTGCCAGCAGCCAGACCCTGGGCGGGGAGCTGTTTTTT.